This TCR beta chain was sequenced in a study of shared clonotypes between healthy human individuals. Looking at the study overall: Three plates were used per donor for CD4 naive, three for CD4 memory, two for CD8 naive and one for CD8 memory.

In the original analysis: In the immunoSEQ data, sequences were junction-only and lacked quality scores, so filtering differed. Only in-frame clones appear in the TCRdb table, and some are missing; sequencing was by immunoSEQ multiplex PCR. That table is the source of V, J and clone size, and D and trimming were worked out from the DNA. In the table there are some 1.4 million clones, roughly 96% of which are singletons. Broader study findings: Among donors, sharing of clonotypes was expected to be affected by sequencing depth.

As for this clone: Its antigen is still unknown.

V lost 5 bases, J lost 4 bases, and 8 bases lay in between. Per the germline V gene, CDR1 is MDHEN and CDR2 is SYDVKM. This CDR3 is 13 amino acids long. The V call is TRBV28, the J call TRBJ2-2, with D hard to call. Material: naive CD4+ T cells sorted from blood. Subset specified: CD45RA+ positively selected. This sequence originates from a man aged 25-45 years in good health. The CDR3 is CASSIDVTGELFF. Written as DNA, the CDR3 is TGTGCCAGCAGTATCGACGTCACCGGGGAGCTGTTTTTT.